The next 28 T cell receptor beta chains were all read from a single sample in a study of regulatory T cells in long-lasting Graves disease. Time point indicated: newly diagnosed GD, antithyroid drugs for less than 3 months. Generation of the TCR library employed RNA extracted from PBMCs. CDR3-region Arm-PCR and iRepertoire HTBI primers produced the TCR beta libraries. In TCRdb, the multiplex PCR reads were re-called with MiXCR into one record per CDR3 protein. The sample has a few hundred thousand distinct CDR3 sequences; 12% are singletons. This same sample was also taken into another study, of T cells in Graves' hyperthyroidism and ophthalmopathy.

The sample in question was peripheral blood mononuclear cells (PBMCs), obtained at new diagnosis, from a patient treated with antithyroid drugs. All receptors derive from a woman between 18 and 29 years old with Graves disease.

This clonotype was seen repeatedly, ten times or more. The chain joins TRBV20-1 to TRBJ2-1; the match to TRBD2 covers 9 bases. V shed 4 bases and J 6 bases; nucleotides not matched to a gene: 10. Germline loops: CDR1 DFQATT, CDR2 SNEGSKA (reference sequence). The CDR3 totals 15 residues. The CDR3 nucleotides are TGCAGTGCTAAATCTGTTAGCGGGAGTTCCAATGAGCAGTTCTTC. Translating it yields CSAKSVSGSSNEQFF.

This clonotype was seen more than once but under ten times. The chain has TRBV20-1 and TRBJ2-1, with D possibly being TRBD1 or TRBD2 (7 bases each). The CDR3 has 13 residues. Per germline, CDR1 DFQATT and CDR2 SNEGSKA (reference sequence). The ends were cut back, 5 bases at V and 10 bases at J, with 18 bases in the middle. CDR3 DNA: TGCAGTGCTCGCAGGGGGGGTCTGGGGGAGCAGTTCTTC. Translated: CSARRGGLGEQFF.

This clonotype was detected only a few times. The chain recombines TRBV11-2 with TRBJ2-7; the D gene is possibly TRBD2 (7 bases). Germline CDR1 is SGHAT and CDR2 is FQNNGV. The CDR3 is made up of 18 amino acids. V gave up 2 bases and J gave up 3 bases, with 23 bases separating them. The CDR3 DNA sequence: TGTGCCAGCAGCTTAAAGGATTCGAGGGGGGGCTTCGGCTACGAGCAGTACTTC. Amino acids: CASSLKDSRGGFGYEQYF.

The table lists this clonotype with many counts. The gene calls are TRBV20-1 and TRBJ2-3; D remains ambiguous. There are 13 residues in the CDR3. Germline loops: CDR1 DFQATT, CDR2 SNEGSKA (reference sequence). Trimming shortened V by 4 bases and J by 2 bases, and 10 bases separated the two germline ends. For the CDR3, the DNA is TGCAGTGCTACCCACAGAGACACAGATACGCAGTATTTT. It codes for CSATHRDTDTQYF.

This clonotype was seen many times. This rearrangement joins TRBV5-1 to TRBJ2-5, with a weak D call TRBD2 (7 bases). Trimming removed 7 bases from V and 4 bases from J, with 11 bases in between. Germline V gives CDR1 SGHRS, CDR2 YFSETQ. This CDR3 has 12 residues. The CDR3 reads CASHREGETQYF. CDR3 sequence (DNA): TGCGCCAGCCACAGGGAGGGAGAGACCCAGTACTTC.

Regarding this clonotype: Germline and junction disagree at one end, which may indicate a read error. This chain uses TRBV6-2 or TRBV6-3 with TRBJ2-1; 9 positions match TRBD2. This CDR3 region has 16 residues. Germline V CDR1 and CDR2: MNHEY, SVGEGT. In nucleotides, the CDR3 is TGTGCCAGCAGTGACTCTGGCCTAGCGGGAATCAATGAGCAGTTCTTC. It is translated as CASSDSGLAGINEQFF.

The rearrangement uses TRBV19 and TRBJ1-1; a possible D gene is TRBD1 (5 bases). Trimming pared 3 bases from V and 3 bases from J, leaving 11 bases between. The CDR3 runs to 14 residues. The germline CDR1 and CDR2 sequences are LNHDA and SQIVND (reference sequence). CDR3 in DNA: TGTGCCAGTAGTATCGGCAGGGCTTACACTGAAGCTTTCTTT. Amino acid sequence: CASSIGRAYTEAFF.

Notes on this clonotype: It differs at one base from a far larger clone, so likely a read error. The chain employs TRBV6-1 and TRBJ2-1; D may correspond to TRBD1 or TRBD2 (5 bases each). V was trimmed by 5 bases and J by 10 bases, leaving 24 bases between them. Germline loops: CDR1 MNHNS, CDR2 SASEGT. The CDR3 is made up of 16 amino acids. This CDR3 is CASSPVHRNSGYEQFF. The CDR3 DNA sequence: TGTGCCAGCAGTCCGGTCCACAGGAACTCGGGATACGAGCAGTTCTTC.

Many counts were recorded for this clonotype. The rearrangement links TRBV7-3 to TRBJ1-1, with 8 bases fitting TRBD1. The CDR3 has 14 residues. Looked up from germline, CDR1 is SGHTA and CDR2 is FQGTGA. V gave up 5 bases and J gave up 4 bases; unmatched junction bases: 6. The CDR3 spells CASSPRTGSTEAFF. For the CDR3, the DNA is TGTGCCAGCAGCCCACGGACAGGGAGCACTGAAGCTTTCTTT.

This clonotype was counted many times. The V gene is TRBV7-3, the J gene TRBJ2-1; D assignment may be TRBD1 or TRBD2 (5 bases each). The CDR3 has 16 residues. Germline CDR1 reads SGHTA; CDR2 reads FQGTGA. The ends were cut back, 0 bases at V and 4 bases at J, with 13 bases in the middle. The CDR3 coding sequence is TGTGCCAGCAGCTTAACGGGGACCGCATCGTACAATGAGCAGTTCTTC. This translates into CASSLTGTASYNEQFF. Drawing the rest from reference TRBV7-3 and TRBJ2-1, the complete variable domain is GAGVSQTPSNKVTEKGKYVELRCDPISGHTALYWYRQSLGQGPEFLIYFQGTGAADDSGLPNDRFFAVRPEGSVSTLKIQRTERGDSAVYLCASSLTGTASYNEQFFGPGTRLTVL.

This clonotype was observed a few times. The CDR3 is CASNPSGSNMRSSYNEQFF. The CDR3 DNA follows: TGTGCCAGCAACCCATCAGGCTCGAATATGAGGAGCTCCTACAATGAGCAGTTCTTC. The chain joins TRBV7-3 to TRBJ2-1, with D unresolved. The ends were cut back, 7 bases at V and 0 bases at J, with 25 bases in the middle. This CDR3 comprises 19 residues. Germline V CDR1 and CDR2: SGHTA, FQGTGA.

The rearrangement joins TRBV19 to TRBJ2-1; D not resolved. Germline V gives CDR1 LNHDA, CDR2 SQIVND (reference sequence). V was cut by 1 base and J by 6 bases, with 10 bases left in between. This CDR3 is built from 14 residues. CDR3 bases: TGTGCCAGTAGTATAGCCCCCCCCGGCAATGAGCAGTTCTTC. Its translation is CASSIAPPGNEQFF.

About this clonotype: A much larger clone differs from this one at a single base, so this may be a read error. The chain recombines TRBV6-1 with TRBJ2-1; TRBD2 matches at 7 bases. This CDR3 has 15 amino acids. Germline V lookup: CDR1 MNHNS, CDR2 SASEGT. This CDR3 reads CASSGLGGEYNEQSF. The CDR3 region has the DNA TGTGCCAGCAGTGGACTGGGGGGGGAGTACAATGAGCAGTCCTTC.

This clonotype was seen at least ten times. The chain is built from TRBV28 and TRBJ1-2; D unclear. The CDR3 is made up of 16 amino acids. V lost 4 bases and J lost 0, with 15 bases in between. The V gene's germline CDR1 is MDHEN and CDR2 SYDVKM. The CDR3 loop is CASSSAYGFPNYGYTF. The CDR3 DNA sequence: TGTGCCAGCAGTTCAGCTTACGGTTTCCCTAACTATGGCTACACCTTC.

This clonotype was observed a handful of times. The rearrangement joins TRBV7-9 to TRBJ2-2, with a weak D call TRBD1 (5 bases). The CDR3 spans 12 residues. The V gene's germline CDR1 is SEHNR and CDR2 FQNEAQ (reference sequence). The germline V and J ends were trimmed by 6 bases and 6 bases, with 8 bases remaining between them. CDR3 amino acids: CASRDSSGELFF. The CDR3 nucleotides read TGTGCCAGCAGAGACAGTTCCGGGGAGCTGTTTTTT.

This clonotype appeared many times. The DNA of the CDR3 is TGTGCCAGCAGGGACCCTTCTGGGGACCTCCGGGCGTCTGGGGAGCTGTTTTTT. Its translation is CASRDPSGDLRASGELFF. The chain joins TRBV2 to TRBJ2-2; the D call may be TRBD1 or TRBD2 (5 bases each). The germline V gene has CDR1 SNHLY and CDR2 FYNNEI. The CDR3 extends over 18 amino acids. The V and J ends lost 6 bases and 8 bases respectively, with 28 bases between them.

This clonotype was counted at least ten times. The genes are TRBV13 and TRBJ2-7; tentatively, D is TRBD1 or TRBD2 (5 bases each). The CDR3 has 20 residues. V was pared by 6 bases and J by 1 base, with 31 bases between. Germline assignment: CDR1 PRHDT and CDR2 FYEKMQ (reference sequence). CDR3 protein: CASSQISSRGPNRGSYEQYF. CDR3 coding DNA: TGTGCCAGCAGTCAAATTTCTAGCCGGGGCCCCAATAGGGGATCCTACGAGCAGTACTTC.

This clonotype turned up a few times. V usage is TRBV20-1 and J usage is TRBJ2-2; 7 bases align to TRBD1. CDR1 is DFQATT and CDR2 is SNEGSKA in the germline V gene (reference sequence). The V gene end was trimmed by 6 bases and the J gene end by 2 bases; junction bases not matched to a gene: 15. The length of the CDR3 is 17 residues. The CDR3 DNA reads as TGCAGTGCCCCCCTAGAGAGGGGGCGTTTTAACACCGGGGAGCTGTTTTTT. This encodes CSAPLERGRFNTGELFF.

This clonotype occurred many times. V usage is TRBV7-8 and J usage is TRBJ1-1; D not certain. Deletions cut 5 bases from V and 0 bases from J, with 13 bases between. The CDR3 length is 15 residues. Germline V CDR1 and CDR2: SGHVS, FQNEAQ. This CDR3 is CASSPPGLLNTEAFF. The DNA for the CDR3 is TGTGCCAGCAGCCCGCCCGGTCTGCTGAACACTGAAGCTTTCTTT. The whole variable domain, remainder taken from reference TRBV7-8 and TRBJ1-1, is GAGVSQSPRYKVAKRGQDVALRCDPISGHVSLFWYQQALGQGPEFLTYFQNEAQLDKSGLPSDRFFAERPEGSVSTLKIQRTQQEDSAVYLCASSPPGLLNTEAFFGQGTRLTVV.

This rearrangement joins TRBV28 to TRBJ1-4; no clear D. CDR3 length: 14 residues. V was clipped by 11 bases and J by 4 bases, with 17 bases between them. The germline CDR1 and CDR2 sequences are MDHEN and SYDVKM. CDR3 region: CAAQQRQINEKLFF. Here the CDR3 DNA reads TGTGCCGCACAACAGAGACAAATTAATGAAAAACTGTTTTTT. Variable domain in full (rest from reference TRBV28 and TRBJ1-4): DVKVTQSSRYLVKRTGEKVFLECVQDMDHENMFWYRQDPGLGLRLIYFSYDVKMKEKGDIPEGYSVSREKKERFSLILESASTNQTSMYLCAAQQRQINEKLFFGSGTQLSVL.

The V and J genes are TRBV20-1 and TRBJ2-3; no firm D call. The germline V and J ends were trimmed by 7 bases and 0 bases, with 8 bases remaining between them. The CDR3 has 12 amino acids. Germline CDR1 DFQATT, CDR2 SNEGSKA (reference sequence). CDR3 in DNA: TGCAGTGGGGCAGAAAGCACAGATACGCAGTATTTT. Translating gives CSGAESTDTQYF.

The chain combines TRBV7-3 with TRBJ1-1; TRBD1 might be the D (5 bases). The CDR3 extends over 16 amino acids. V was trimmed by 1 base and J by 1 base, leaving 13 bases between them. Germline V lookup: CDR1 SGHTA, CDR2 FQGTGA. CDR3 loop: CASSLMSGVENTEAFF. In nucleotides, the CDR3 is TGTGCCAGCAGCTTAATGTCGGGGGTAGAGAACACTGAAGCTTTCTTT. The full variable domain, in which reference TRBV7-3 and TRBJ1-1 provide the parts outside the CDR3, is GAGVSQTPSNKVTEKGKYVELRCDPISGHTALYWYRQSLGQGPEFLIYFQGTGAADDSGLPNDRFFAVRPEGSVSTLKIQRTERGDSAVYLCASSLMSGVENTEAFFGQGTRLTVV.

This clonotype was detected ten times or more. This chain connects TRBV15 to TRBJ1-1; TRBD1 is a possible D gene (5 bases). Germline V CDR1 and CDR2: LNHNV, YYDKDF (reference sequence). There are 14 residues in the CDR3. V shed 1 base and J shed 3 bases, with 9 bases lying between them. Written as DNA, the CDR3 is TGTGCCACCAGCAGAGCGGGGGACTACACTGAAGCTTTCTTT. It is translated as CATSRAGDYTEAFF.

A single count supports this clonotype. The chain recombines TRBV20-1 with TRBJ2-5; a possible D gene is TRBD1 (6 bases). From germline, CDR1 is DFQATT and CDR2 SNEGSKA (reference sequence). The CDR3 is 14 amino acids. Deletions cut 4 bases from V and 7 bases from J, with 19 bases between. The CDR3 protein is CSAKRTASVMTQYF. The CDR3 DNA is TGCAGTGCTAAAAGGACAGCCTCTGTGATGACCCAGTACTTC.

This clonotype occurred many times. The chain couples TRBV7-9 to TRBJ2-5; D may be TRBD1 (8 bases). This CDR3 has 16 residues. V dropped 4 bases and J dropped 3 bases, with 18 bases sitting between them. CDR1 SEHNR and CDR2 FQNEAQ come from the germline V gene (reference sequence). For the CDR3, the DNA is TGTGCCAGCAGCTCACAGGGGGGGGCTGTAAAAGAGACCCAGTACTTC. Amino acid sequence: CASSSQGGAVKETQYF.

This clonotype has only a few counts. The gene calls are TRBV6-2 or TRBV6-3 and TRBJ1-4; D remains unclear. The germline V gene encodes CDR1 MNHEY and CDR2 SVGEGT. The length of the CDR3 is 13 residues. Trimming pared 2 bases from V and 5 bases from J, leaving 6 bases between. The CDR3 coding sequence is TGTGCCAGCAGTTACCTACACAATGAAAAACTGTTTTTT. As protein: CASSYLHNEKLFF.

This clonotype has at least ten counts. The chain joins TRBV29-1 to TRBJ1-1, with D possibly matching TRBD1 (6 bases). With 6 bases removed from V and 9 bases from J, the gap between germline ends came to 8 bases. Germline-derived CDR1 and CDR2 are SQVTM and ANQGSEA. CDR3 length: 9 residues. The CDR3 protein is CSVDSKAFF. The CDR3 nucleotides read TGCAGCGTGGACAGTAAAGCTTTCTTT. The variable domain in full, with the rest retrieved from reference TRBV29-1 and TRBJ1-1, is SAVISQKPSRDICQRGTSLTIQCQVDSQVTMMFWYRQQPGQSLTLIATANQGSEATYESGFVIDKFPISRPNLTFSTLTVSNMSPEDSSIYLCSVDSKAFFGQGTRLTVV.

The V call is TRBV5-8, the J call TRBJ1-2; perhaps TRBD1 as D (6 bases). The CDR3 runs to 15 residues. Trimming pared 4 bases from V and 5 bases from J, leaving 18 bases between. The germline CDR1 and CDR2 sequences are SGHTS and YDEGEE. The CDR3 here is CASSLYRDVGYGYTF. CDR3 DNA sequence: TGTGCCAGCAGCCTGTACAGGGACGTTGGGTATGGCTACACCTTC.